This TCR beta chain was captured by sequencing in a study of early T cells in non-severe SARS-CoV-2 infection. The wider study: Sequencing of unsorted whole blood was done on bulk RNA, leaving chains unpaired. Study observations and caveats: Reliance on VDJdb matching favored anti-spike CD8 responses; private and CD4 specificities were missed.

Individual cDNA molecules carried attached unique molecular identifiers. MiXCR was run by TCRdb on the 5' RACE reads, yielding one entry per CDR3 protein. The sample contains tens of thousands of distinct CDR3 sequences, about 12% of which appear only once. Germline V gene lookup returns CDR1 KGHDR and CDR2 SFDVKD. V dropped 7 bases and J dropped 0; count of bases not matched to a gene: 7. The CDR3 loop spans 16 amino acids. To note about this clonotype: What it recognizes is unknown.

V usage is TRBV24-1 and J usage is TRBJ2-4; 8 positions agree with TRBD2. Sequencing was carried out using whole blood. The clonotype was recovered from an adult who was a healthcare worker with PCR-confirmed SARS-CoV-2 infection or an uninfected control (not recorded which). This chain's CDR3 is CATSRGGPLAKNIQYF. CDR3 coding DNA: TGTGCCACCAGCCGGGGGGGACCTTTAGCCAAAAACATTCAGTACTTC.